This is a list of T cell receptor beta chains from one sample in a study of OX40 agonist ivuxolimab in advanced cancers. Profiled with immunoSEQ multiplex PCR; TCRdb holds only in-frame clones, not every one. The sample includes about 93,000 clones, roughly nine tenths of them seen just once. The sequences come from CD4+ or CD8+ T cells sorted from blood, collected in a trial of the OX40 agonist ivuxolimab. Receptors originate from an adult with an advanced solid tumor such as melanoma, head and neck, liver or kidney cancer. CDR3s include the opening cysteine and the closing phenylalanine or tryptophan. A D gene is named only where the DNA matches it firmly. A row's size may be missing; if present it is once, few, many or a size class.

J: TRBJ2-1; D: TRBD2; V: TRBV11-3; size: once; DNA: TGTGCCAGCACCGGACTAGGTCGGAATGAGCAGTTCTTC; CDR3: CASTGLGRNEQFF
J: TRBJ2-3; D: TRBD2; V: TRBV5-1; size: -; DNA: TGCGCCAGCAGCTTATCTAGCGGGATAGAGTATTTT; CDR3: CASSLSSGIEYF
J: TRBJ1-2; D: TRBD1; V: TRBV19; size: few; DNA: TGTGCCAGTAGTATTGGACAGGTGTTGGGTGGCTACACCTTC; CDR3: CASSIGQVLGGYTF
J: TRBJ1-2; D: TRBD1; V: TRBV6-5; size: -; DNA: TGTGCCAGCAGTTTTTCGTACAGGGGTGGCTACACCTTC; CDR3: CASSFSYRGGYTF
J: TRBJ1-5; D: -; V: TRBV11-2; size: -; DNA: TGTGCCAGCAGCTTAGATGGAGGCGGAATATACCAGCCCCAGCATTTT; CDR3: CASSLDGGGIYQPQHF
J: TRBJ2-3; D: -; V: TRBV18; size: once; DNA: TGTGCCAGCTCACCACCGATGACAGGAGGCACAGATACGCAGTATTTT; CDR3: CASSPPMTGGTDTQYF
J: TRBJ2-3; D: -; V: TRBV5-4; size: -; DNA: TGTGCCAGCAGCGCCTGGACTTTTCCCACAGATACGCAGTATTTT; CDR3: CASSAWTFPTDTQYF
J: TRBJ2-5; D: TRBD2; V: TRBV14; size: -; DNA: TGTGCCAGCAGCCACTCGGGCGGGAGATCCCTCCGGCGGGAGACCCAGTACTTC; CDR3: CASSHSGGRSLRRETQYF
J: TRBJ1-6; D: -; V: TRBV5-4; size: -; DNA: TGTGCCAGCAGCGGGGGACCTTTTGCTTCACCCCTCCACTTT; CDR3: CASSGGPFASPLHF
J: TRBJ1-3; D: -; V: TRBV6-5; size: -; DNA: TGTGCCAGCAGCCCACTACTGGGAGGAAACACCATATATTTT; CDR3: CASSPLLGGNTIYF
J: TRBJ2-3; D: -; V: TRBV15; size: -; DNA: TGTGCCACCAGCAGAGATGCAGATACGCAGTATTTT; CDR3: CATSRDADTQYF
J: TRBJ2-2; D: -; V: TRBV25-1; size: -; DNA: TGTGCCAGCAGTGGCGCGGGGAACACCGGGGAGCTGTTTTTT; CDR3: CASSGAGNTGELFF
J: TRBJ2-1; D: -; V: TRBV2; size: few; DNA: TGTGCCAGCAGTGAGCAGGGGTTCAATGAGCAGTTCTTC; CDR3: CASSEQGFNEQFF
J: TRBJ2-1; D: -; V: TRBV29-1; size: -; DNA: TGCAGCGTTGAAGGGAAGGTATTCGATGAGCAGTTCTTC; CDR3: CSVEGKVFDEQFF
J: TRBJ2-3; D: TRBD2; V: TRBV19; size: once; DNA: TGTGCCAGTGCCGGGGGGGGGTCAGATACGCAGTATTTT; CDR3: CASAGGGSDTQYF
J: TRBJ2-1; D: TRBD2; V: TRBV11-2; size: once; DNA: TGTGCCAGCAGCCCTAGCGGGAGTGAGCAGTTCTTC; CDR3: CASSPSGSEQFF
J: TRBJ2-1; D: -; V: TRBV9; size: -; DNA: TGTGCCAGCAGCGTAGATCCGAGGGGCCTTACAATGGATGAGCAGTTCTTC; CDR3: CASSVDPRGLTMDEQFF
J: TRBJ2-2; D: TRBD1; V: TRBV7-7; size: -; DNA: TGTGCTAGCAGCTCGACAGGGTTAGGGGAGCTGTTTTTT; CDR3: CASSSTGLGELFF
J: TRBJ2-2; D: TRBD2; V: TRBV6-5; size: -; DNA: TGTGCCAGCAGACGCGGGGGGGCGAACACCGGGGAGCTGTTTTTT; CDR3: CASRRGGANTGELFF
J: TRBJ2-5; D: TRBD1; V: TRBV7-6; size: -; DNA: TGTGCCAGCAGCCAAGGGACAGCACAAGAGACCCAGTACTTC; CDR3: CASSQGTAQETQYF
J: TRBJ2-3; D: -; V: TRBV11-3; size: -; DNA: TGTGCCAGCAGCTTCCGGGGGACTAGCACAGATACGCAGTATTTT; CDR3: CASSFRGTSTDTQYF
J: TRBJ1-1; D: -; V: TRBV30; size: -; DNA: TGTGCCTGGACTTTCGGAGGGGGTAACACTGAAGCTTTCTTT; CDR3: CAWTFGGGNTEAFF
J: TRBJ2-7; D: -; V: TRBV6-5; size: -; DNA: TGTGCCAGCAGCACGGGTTACGAGCAGTACTTC; CDR3: CASSTGYEQYF
J: TRBJ2-5; D: TRBD1; V: TRBV2; size: -; DNA: TGTGCCAGCAGTCGACAGGGGCCCAGGGAGACCCAGTACTTC; CDR3: CASSRQGPRETQYF
J: TRBJ2-1; D: -; V: TRBV27; size: -; DNA: TGTGCCAGCAGTTTCTTCGGAGGGGGCTCCTACAATGAGCAGTTCTTC; CDR3: CASSFFGGGSYNEQFF
J: TRBJ1-1; D: TRBD1; V: TRBV5-1; size: once; DNA: TGCGCCAGCAGCTTGGGCGGACAGGGAGGCACTGAAGCTTTCTTT; CDR3: CASSLGGQGGTEAFF
J: TRBJ1-2; D: -; V: TRBV5-5; size: -; DNA: TGTGCCAGCAGCGTTCGAGGGGGAGATGGCTACACCTTC; CDR3: CASSVRGGDGYTF
J: TRBJ2-1; D: TRBD2; V: TRBV7-3; size: -; DNA: TGTGCCAGCAGCCCCGGGACTAGTGGGTTGAATGAGCAGTTCTTC; CDR3: CASSPGTSGLNEQFF
J: TRBJ1-4; D: -; V: TRBV11-2; size: -; DNA: TGTGCCAGCAGCTTACAGGGTGGGGTAGCTAATGAAAAACTGTTTTTT; CDR3: CASSLQGGVANEKLFF
J: TRBJ2-1; D: -; V: TRBV6-1; size: -; DNA: TGTGCCAGCAGTGACAATGAGCAGTTCTTC; CDR3: CASSDNEQFF
J: TRBJ2-3; D: TRBD2; V: TRBV29-1; size: -; DNA: TGCAGCGTTGATAAACTAGCGGCAGATACGCAGTATTTT; CDR3: CSVDKLAADTQYF
J: TRBJ2-5; D: TRBD2; V: TRBV2; size: -; DNA: TGTGCCAGCAACCGTGGACTAGCGCAAGAGACCCAGTACTTC; CDR3: CASNRGLAQETQYF
J: TRBJ2-7; D: -; V: TRBV29-1; size: once; DNA: TGCAGCGTTGAAGATCGGAACGAGCAGTACTTC; CDR3: CSVEDRNEQYF
J: TRBJ1-1; D: TRBD1; V: TRBV5-1; size: -; DNA: TGCGCCAGCAGCACAGGGGGAGTGAACACTGAAGCTTTCTTT; CDR3: CASSTGGVNTEAFF
J: TRBJ2-7; D: TRBD2; V: TRBV5-7; size: -; DNA: TGTGCCAGCAGTTCCGGGACTAGCGGGAGCTCCTACGAGCAGTACTTC; CDR3: CASSSGTSGSSYEQYF
J: TRBJ1-2; D: TRBD1; V: TRBV6-1; size: -; DNA: TGTGCCAGCATCCCGGGACAGGGGAGTAACTATGGCTACACCTTC; CDR3: CASIPGQGSNYGYTF
J: TRBJ1-1; D: TRBD1; V: TRBV27; size: once; DNA: TGTGCCAGCAGAAGGGACAGGGGACCTGAAGCTTTCTTT; CDR3: CASRRDRGPEAFF
J: TRBJ2-3; D: TRBD2; V: TRBV7-8; size: -; DNA: TGTGCCAGCAGCGCGGGACTAGCGGGAGCGGCAGATACGCAGTATTTT; CDR3: CASSAGLAGAADTQYF
J: TRBJ2-3; D: -; V: TRBV30; size: -; DNA: TGTGCCTGGAGTGGGGCGAGGGGGGCAGATACGCAGTATTTT; CDR3: CAWSGARGADTQYF
J: TRBJ2-5; D: -; V: TRBV5-1; size: -; DNA: TGCGCCAGCAGCTCGTCGCCCGAGAGCGAGACCCAGTACTTC; CDR3: CASSSSPESETQYF
J: TRBJ2-7; D: TRBD1; V: TRBV6-1; size: -; DNA: TGTGCCAGCACACAGGGGGCGTACGAGCAGTACTTC; CDR3: CASTQGAYEQYF
J: TRBJ2-7; D: -; V: TRBV9; size: -; DNA: TGTGCCAGCAGCCGCAGCCCGAGCTCCTACGAGCAGTACTTC; CDR3: CASSRSPSSYEQYF